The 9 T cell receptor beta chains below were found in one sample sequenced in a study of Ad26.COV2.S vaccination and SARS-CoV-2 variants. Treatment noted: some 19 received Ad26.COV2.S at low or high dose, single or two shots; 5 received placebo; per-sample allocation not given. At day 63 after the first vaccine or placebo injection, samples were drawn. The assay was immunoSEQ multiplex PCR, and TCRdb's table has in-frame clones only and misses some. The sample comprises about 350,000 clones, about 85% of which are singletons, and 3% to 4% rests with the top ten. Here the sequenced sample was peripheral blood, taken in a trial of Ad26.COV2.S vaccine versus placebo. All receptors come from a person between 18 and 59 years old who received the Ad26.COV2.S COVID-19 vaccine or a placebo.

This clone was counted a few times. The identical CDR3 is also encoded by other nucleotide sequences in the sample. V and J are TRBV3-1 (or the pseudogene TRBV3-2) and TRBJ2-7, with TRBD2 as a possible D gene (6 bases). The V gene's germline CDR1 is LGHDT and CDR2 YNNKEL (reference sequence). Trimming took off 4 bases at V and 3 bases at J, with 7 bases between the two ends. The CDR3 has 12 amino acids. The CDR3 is CASSLGGYEQYF. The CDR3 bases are TGTGCCAGCAGCCTCGGGGGCTACGAGCAGTACTTC.

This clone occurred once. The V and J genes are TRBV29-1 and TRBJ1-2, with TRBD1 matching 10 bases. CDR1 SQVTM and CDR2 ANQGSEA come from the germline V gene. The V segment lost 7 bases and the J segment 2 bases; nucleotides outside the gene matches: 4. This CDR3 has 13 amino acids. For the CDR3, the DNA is TGCAGCGCGGGACAGGGGACAAACTATGGCTACACCTTC. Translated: CSAGQGTNYGYTF.

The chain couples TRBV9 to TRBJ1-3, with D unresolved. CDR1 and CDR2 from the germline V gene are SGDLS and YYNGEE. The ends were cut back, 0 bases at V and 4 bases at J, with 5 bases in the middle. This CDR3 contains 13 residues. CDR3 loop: CASSVAGGNTIYF. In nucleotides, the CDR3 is TGTGCCAGCAGCGTAGCCGGGGGAAACACCATATATTTT.

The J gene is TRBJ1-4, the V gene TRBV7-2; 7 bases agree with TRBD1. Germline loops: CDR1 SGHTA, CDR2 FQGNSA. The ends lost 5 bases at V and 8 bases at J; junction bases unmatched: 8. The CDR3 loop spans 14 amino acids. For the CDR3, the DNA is TGTGCCAGCAGCATAGACAGGGCTCGGGAAAAACTGTTTTTT. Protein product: CASSIDRAREKLFF.

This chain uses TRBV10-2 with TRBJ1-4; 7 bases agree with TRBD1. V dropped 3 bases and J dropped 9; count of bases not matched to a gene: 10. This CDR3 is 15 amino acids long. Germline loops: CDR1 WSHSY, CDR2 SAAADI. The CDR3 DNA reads TGCGCCAGCAGTGATGGGGACAGTCGGGTTCAAAAACTGTTTTTT. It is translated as CASSDGDSRVQKLFF.

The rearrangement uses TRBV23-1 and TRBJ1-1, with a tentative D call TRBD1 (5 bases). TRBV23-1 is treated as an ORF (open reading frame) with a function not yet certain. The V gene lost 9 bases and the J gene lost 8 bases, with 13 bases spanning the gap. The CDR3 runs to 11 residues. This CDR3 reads CASDGTVEAFF. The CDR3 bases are TGCGCCAGTGACGGGACGGTCGAAGCTTTCTTT.

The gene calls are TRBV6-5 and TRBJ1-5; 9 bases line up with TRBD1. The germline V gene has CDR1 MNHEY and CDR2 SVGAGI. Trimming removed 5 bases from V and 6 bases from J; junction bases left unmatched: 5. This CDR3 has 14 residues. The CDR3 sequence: CASSTKQGAQPQHF. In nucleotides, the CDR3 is TGTGCCAGCAGTACGAAACAGGGGGCTCAGCCCCAGCATTTT.

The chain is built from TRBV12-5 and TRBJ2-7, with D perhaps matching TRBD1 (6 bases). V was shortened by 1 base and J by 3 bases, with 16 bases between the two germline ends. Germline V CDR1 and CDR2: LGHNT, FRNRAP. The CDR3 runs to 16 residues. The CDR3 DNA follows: TGTGCTAGTGGTTTGGATCAAGCGACAGGATTCTACGAGCAGTACTTC. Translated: CASGLDQATGFYEQYF.

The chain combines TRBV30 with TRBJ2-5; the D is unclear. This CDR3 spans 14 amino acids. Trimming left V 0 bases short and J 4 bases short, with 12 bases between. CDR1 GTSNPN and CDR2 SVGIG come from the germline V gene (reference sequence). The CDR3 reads CAWSVPFRRETQYF. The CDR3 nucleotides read TGTGCCTGGAGTGTACCTTTCAGGAGAGAGACCCAGTACTTC.